A single T cell receptor beta chain is shown here with its context. The specificity of this receptor is unknown. The input lacks base qualities; no much larger clone sits a single base away. The library came from the immunoSEQ multiplex PCR assay. In most patients, genomic DNA was isolated using the Qiagen DNeasy Blood and Tissue Kit and sent frozen to Adaptive Biotechnologies for TCR sequencing. High-throughput TCR-beta CDR3 sequencing of genomic DNA from most patients was performed by Adaptive Biotechnologies. As for the original processing: Adaptive's ImmunoSEQ software supplied the TCR sequencing data for roughly 17 patients, while MiXCR and VDJtools were used to process a few other patients. To correct CD4 versus CD8 sorting errors, any sequence found in both subsets at a frequency ratio below 5:1 was removed. CDR3 nucleotide sequences shared by donor and recipient were removed because the origin of these sequences could not be assigned. To count as alloreactive, a clone needed at least 2-fold expansion over unstimulated cells and a minimum CFSE-low frequency of 0.002% (template counts) or 0.001% (read counts). Mappable clones were those detected in sequenced pre-transplant spleen, lymph node, or MLR CFSE-low populations of the donor or recipient. Cumulative frequency of alloreactive clones was calculated as a percentage of all sequences weighted by copy number. This immuneACCESS table, as held by TCRdb, lists in-frame sequences with V and J called but not all clones. Of the missing ones, under half trace to an unresolved V gene in checked studies; the others have no known cause. Clone size and the V and J calls come from that table; the DNA yielded D and trimming. Here the sample has 70,000 to 95,000 clones; 85% to 90% occur a single time. Around 0.1% of the sample rests with the top ten.

This sample was taken from a study of graft-versus-host responses after intestinal transplantation (dated by TCRdb to the early 2020s). With respect to the entire study: The transplants that recipients got were multivisceral, liver-intestinal, or isolated intestinal. Donor T cell macrochimerism was defined as a peak of at least 4% donor T cells among recipient peripheral blood mononuclear cells. Of the 20 to 30 intestinal transplant recipients enrolled in the cohort, one of whom was a retransplant, 3 patients without pretransplant specimens were excluded. To identify alloreactive clones, pre-transplant mixed lymphocyte reaction products were sequenced and then compared with unstimulated pre-transplant donor and recipient T cells. After intestinal transplantation, graft-versus-host and host-versus-graft alloreactive T cell clones in the graft, circulation and bone marrow were tracked using bulk TCR-beta CDR3 sequencing. Samples from a few later patients were sequenced in-house on an Illumina MiSeq with MiXCR processing rather than by the commercial service. Every recipient was given anti-thymocyte globulin induction, followed by about 3 years of maintenance tacrolimus and steroids.

Trimming removed 1 base from V and 6 bases from J; the gene matches leave 4 bases unexplained. Reading the germline V gene (reference sequence) gives CDR1 LNHDA and CDR2 SQIVND. The cysteine opens and the phenylalanine closes a CDR3 of 14 amino acids. Only the CDR3 region is kept as DNA, spanning 42 bases read in frame from base 1. Overall results and qualifications from the work: Patients with donor T cell macrochimerism had high GvH to HvG T cell clonal ratios in their allografts. GvH clones were found in recipient bone marrow, and some of the GvH clones appeared earlier in ileal mucosa or blood, which is consistent with an intestinal mucosal origin. Early after transplant, peak levels of circulating GvH clones were associated with declines in HvG clones. The relatively low number and heterogeneity of intestinal transplant patients limited the conclusions.

What this sample's time point label stands for: cells obtained before transplantation from donor or recipient. CD3+CD4+ and CD3+CD8+ populations were FACS-sorted from unstimulated pre-transplant donor and recipient cells taken from spleen or lymph nodes. The V and J genes are TRBV19 and TRBJ2-7; 9 of the junction bases match TRBD1. This TCR was sampled from a human donor who received an intestinal transplant. Sequenced here: unstimulated CD4+ T cells sorted from spleen or lymph node cells, sampled before intestinal transplant. The DNA sequence follows: TGTGCCAGTAGTATAGTTCGGGACAGGGCCGAGCAGTACTTC. It translates as CASSIVRDRAEQYF.